These 23 T cell receptor beta chains came from one sample sequenced in a study of post-analysis software for immune sequencing data. No antigen has been identified for these receptors. Study-wide points: About 5 TRBV segments were significantly more frequent in patients than in controls. TRBV5-6, TRBV5-1 and TRBV20-1 were among these segments.

Every TCR beta cDNA library bore unique molecular identifiers. MiXCR, run by TCRdb on the PCR reads, gives a single entry per CDR3 protein. This table has under 900,000 distinct CDR3 sequences, 53% appearing once. Sequences were obtained from blood. These receptors were obtained from a girl aged 10-17 years with multiple sclerosis.

This chain links TRBV7-2 with TRBJ1-4; 9 bases are shared with TRBD1. V gave up 1 base and J gave up 5 bases; unmatched junction bases: 5. Germline V lookup: CDR1 SGHTA, CDR2 FQGNSA. The CDR3 consists of 16 residues. The CDR3 DNA reads TGTGCCAGCAGCTTAGATGGGACAGGGCGGAATGAAAAACTGTTTTTT. Its protein product is CASSLDGTGRNEKLFF.

The V gene is TRBV2, the J gene TRBJ1-1; 8 bases fit TRBD1. Germline V gives CDR1 SNHLY, CDR2 FYNNEI. The ends lost 5 bases at V and 9 bases at J; junction bases unmatched: 5. The CDR3 contains 12 residues. CDR3 sequence reads: CASSPTGGQAFF. DNA of the CDR3: TGTGCCAGCAGTCCTACAGGGGGGCAAGCTTTCTTT.

This clonotype was picked up a small number of times. The rearrangement joins TRBV29-1 to TRBJ2-6; D call uncertain. Germline CDR1 and CDR2: SQVTM and ANQGSEA. The V and J ends lost 6 bases and 0 bases respectively, with 6 bases between them. The CDR3 extends over 13 amino acids. This CDR3 is CSVPGSGANVLTF. DNA of the CDR3: TGCAGCGTCCCAGGCTCTGGGGCCAACGTCCTGACTTTC.

The genes are TRBV29-1 and TRBJ1-4; perhaps TRBD1 as D (6 bases). Trimming took off 4 bases at V and 0 bases at J, with 15 bases between the two ends. Germline CDR1 and CDR2: SQVTM and ANQGSEA. The CDR3 sequence is 16 residues long. DNA of the CDR3: TGCAGCGTTGGAGGGGGGATGGCTGCAACTAATGAAAAACTGTTTTTT. Its translation: CSVGGGMAATNEKLFF.

V is TRBV12-3 or TRBV12-4 and J is TRBJ2-5, with D maybe TRBD2 (5 bases). V lost 3 bases to trimming and J lost 5 bases, with 13 bases between them. CDR3 length: 14 amino acids. CDR3 in amino acids: CASSFFEGQETQYF. Written as DNA, the CDR3 is TGTGCCAGCAGTTTTTTCGAGGGCCAGGAGACCCAGTACTTC.

The chain employs TRBV20-1 and TRBJ2-1; the D is unclear. In germline, CDR1 is DFQATT, CDR2 SNEGSKA (reference sequence). The CDR3 is 14 amino acids. V was pared by 5 bases and J by 2 bases, with 13 bases between. This CDR3 reads CSAAPKVTYNEQFF. As DNA, the CDR3 is TGCAGTGCTGCCCCGAAGGTAACCTACAATGAGCAGTTCTTC.

The CDR3 loop is CASSFTLAGVGVDTQYF. The DNA for the CDR3 is TGTGCCAGCAGTTTCACCTTAGCGGGAGTAGGTGTTGATACGCAGTATTTT. The chain combines TRBV6-5 with TRBJ2-3; the match to TRBD2 covers 9 bases. The J segment lost 6 bases and the V segment lost 4 bases, leaving 14 bases of the junction unmatched. CDR1 and CDR2 (germline): MNHEY, SVGAGI. This CDR3 is built from 17 residues.

This clonotype has only a few counts. The rearrangement links TRBV29-1 to TRBJ1-1, with TRBD1 as a possible D gene (6 bases). The CDR3 loop spans 13 amino acids. Trimming shortened V by 4 bases and J by 4 bases, and 13 bases separated the two germline ends. Germline CDR1 and CDR2: SQVTM and ANQGSEA. CDR3: CSVVGAPGTEAFF. As DNA, the CDR3 is TGCAGCGTTGTGGGGGCGCCGGGCACTGAAGCTTTCTTT.

The chain is built from TRBV3-1 and TRBJ2-7; 9 bases match TRBD2. Trimming removed 4 bases from V and 0 bases from J; junction bases left unmatched: 10. The CDR3 totals 17 residues. The germline gives CDR1 LGHDT, CDR2 YNNKEL (reference sequence). The CDR3 sequence: CASSRSTSGFISYEQYF. The CDR3 coding sequence is TGTGCCAGCAGCCGCTCGACTAGCGGTTTTATCTCCTACGAGCAGTACTTC.

This clonotype came up a few times. J is TRBJ2-5 and V is TRBV7-9, with TRBD1 identical over 7 bases. The J call may be in error: the DNA end matches TRBJ2-7 better. The CDR3 has 15 amino acids. CDR1 and CDR2 (germline): SEHNR, FQNEAQ (reference sequence). The CDR3 region has the DNA TGTGCCAGCAGCTTAATGACAGGGCGATTGGGCGAGCAGTACTTC. It yields the protein CASSLMTGRLGEQYF.

The chain joins TRBV7-9 to TRBJ2-6; tentatively, D is TRBD1 or TRBD2 (6 bases each). Looked up from germline, CDR1 is SEHNR and CDR2 is FQNEAQ (reference sequence). The CDR3 extends over 16 amino acids. V was trimmed by 5 bases and J by 0 bases, leaving 11 bases between them. The CDR3 nucleotides are TGTGCCAGCAGCAAGGGGGGAGGCTCTGGGGCCAACGTCCTGACTTTC. It codes for CASSKGGGSGANVLTF.

This clonotype has just a few counts. CDR3 nucleotides: TGTGCCAGCAGCCCGGGACAGGATCCTCGGCGGGCCAACGTCCTGACTTTC. It codes for CASSPGQDPRRANVLTF. V is TRBV12-3 or TRBV12-4 and J is TRBJ2-6; TRBD1 matches at 8 bases. The CDR3 loop spans 17 amino acids. V was pared by 6 bases and J by 5 bases, with 12 bases of the junction left unmatched.

V usage is TRBV29-1 and J usage is TRBJ2-7; 7 positions agree with TRBD1. Germline values: CDR1 SQVTM, CDR2 ANQGSEA. V shed 4 bases and J 3 bases; nucleotides not matched to a gene: 9. The CDR3 runs to 14 residues. The chain's CDR3 is CSVGLRDSLYEQYF. The CDR3, as DNA: TGCAGCGTTGGACTCCGGGACAGCCTCTACGAGCAGTACTTC.

The rearrangement uses TRBV29-1 and TRBJ2-3, with D tentatively TRBD2 (7 bases). In germline, CDR1 is SQVTM, CDR2 ANQGSEA. CDR3 length equals 14 residues. With 4 bases removed from V and 0 bases from J, the gap between germline ends came to 11 bases. This CDR3 is CSVGEGHSTDTQYF. The DNA of the CDR3 is TGCAGCGTTGGGGAGGGACACAGCACAGATACGCAGTATTTT.

This clonotype was recorded once. This chain uses TRBV14 with TRBJ2-1; 11 bases are shared with TRBD2. The trim removed 4 bases at V and 6 bases at J, leaving 11 bases unmatched. The CDR3 runs to 17 residues. Germline CDR1 reads SGHDN; CDR2 reads FVKESK. The CDR3 DNA reads as TGTGCCAGCAGCCCCCATGAGACTAGCGGGATTACCAATGAGCAGTTCTTC. Encoded protein: CASSPHETSGITNEQFF.

This clonotype came up a few times. At one end the junction does not follow the germline gene, possibly because of a read error. The genes are TRBV2 and TRBJ1-2, with D perhaps matching TRBD1 (6 bases). From germline, CDR1 is SNHLY and CDR2 FYNNEI. This CDR3 is built from 12 residues. The CDR3 is CASSGTAYGHTF. The CDR3 nucleotides are TGTGCCAGCAGTGGGACAGCCTATGGCCACACCTTC.

V is TRBV29-1 and J is TRBJ1-2; D possibly corresponds to TRBD1 (6 bases). CDR3 length: 14 amino acids. Per germline, CDR1 SQVTM and CDR2 ANQGSEA. V was cut by 5 bases and J by 0 bases, with 13 bases left in between. The CDR3 loop is CSVFGQTPNYGYTF. The CDR3 region has the DNA TGCAGCGTTTTTGGACAGACCCCTAACTATGGCTACACCTTC.

The V call is TRBV5-1, the J call TRBJ2-1; D uncertain. The length of the CDR3 is 15 residues. Deletions cut 2 bases from V and 5 bases from J, with 14 bases between. Germline V CDR1 and CDR2: SGHRS, YFSETQ. The DNA for the CDR3 is TGCGCCAGCAGCTTAAGTTCTAGGATGGACAATGAGCAGTTCTTC. This translates into CASSLSSRMDNEQFF.

Only a few counts were recorded for this clonotype. The genes are TRBV7-8 and TRBJ1-2; D may be TRBD1 (6 bases). V was cut by 1 base and J by 2 bases, with 14 bases left in between. The CDR3 extends over 16 amino acids. Germline assignment: CDR1 SGHVS and CDR2 FQNEAQ. DNA of the CDR3: TGTGCCAGCAGCTTAGGGTTCGGGACAACAAACTATGGCTACACCTTC. This codes for CASSLGFGTTNYGYTF.

The chain has TRBV20-1 and TRBJ2-3; 15 bases line up with TRBD2. This CDR3 region has 15 residues. Germline CDR1 and CDR2: DFQATT and SNEGSKA (reference sequence). The ends lost 6 bases at V and 3 bases at J; junction bases unmatched: 4. The CDR3 DNA sequence: TGCAGTGCCTCGGGACTAGCGGGAGGAACAGATACGCAGTATTTT. Its translation is CSASGLAGGTDTQYF.

The gene calls are TRBV7-3 and TRBJ2-5; D is possibly TRBD1 (5 bases). Per germline, CDR1 SGHTA and CDR2 FQGTGA. Trimming removed 3 bases at V and 0 bases at J, with 11 bases between. The CDR3 spans 15 residues. The CDR3 DNA is TGTGCCAGCAGCTTCTTTCCAGGGAACCAAGAGACCCAGTACTTC. Residues: CASSFFPGNQETQYF.

This chain uses TRBV10-3 with TRBJ2-5, with D hard to call. The CDR3 runs to 13 residues. Trimming removed 2 bases from V and 5 bases from J, with 9 bases in between. Germline V gene data show CDR1 as ENHRY and CDR2 as SYGVKD. The DNA for the CDR3 is TGTGCCATCAGTGAGCCCCCTTCGGAGACCCAGTACTTC. Amino acid sequence: CAISEPPSETQYF.

The chain recombines TRBV15 with TRBJ1-2, with a weak D call TRBD1 (6 bases). Germline loops: CDR1 LNHNV, CDR2 YYDKDF (reference sequence). Trimming shortened V by 1 base and J by 7 bases, and 16 bases separated the two germline ends. The CDR3 is made up of 15 amino acids. CDR3 loop: CATSRGRGGAGGYTF. As DNA, the CDR3 is TGTGCCACCAGCAGAGGGAGAGGGGGGGCTGGTGGCTACACCTTC.